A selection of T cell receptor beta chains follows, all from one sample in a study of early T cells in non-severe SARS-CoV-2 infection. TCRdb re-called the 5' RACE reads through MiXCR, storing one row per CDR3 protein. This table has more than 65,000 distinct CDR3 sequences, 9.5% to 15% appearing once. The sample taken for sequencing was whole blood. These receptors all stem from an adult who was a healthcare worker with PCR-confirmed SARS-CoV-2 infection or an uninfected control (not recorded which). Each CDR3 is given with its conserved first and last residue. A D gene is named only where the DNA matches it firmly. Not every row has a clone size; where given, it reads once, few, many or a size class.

CDR3: CASSFDRRNEKLFF; DNA: TGTGCCAGCAGTTTTGACAGAAGGAATGAAAAACTGTTTTTT; V: TRBV6-5; J: TRBJ1-4; D: -; size: few
CDR3: CASSSALTGGTEAFF; DNA: TGTGCCAGCAGTTCCGCCCTCACGGGAGGGACTGAAGCTTTCTTT; V: TRBV27; J: TRBJ1-1; D: -; size: many
CDR3: CSARARGANVLTF; DNA: TGCAGTGCTAGAGCGAGAGGGGCCAACGTCCTGACTTTC; V: TRBV20-1; J: TRBJ2-6; D: -; size: -
CDR3: CASSDQQLLEQYF; DNA: TGCGCCAGCAGCGACCAGCAGTTGCTGGAGCAGTACTTC; V: TRBV5-1; J: TRBJ2-7; D: -; size: many
CDR3: CSVDPGLEQFF; DNA: TGCAGCGTTGACCCGGGACTGGAGCAGTTCTTC; V: TRBV29-1; J: TRBJ2-1; D: -; size: -
CDR3: CASSLPQRERTKNIQYF; DNA: TGTGCCAGCAGTTTACCCCAGCGGGAGAGGACCAAAAACATTCAGTACTTC; V: TRBV12-3/TRBV12-4; J: TRBJ2-4; D: TRBD2; size: few
CDR3: CSARVREREGPSDTQYF; DNA: TGCAGTGCTAGAGTTCGGGAGCGGGAGGGCCCGTCAGATACGCAGTATTTT; V: TRBV20-1; J: TRBJ2-3; D: TRBD2; size: many
CDR3: CRGAGSCFF; DNA: -; V: TRBV11-2; J: TRBJ2-2; D: -; size: -
CDR3: CASSWTGGDSPLHF; DNA: TGTGCCAGCAGCTGGACAGGGGGCGATTCACCCCTCCACTTT; V: TRBV3-1; J: TRBJ1-6; D: TRBD1; size: -
CDR3: CASSLARVNTEAFF; DNA: TGTGCCAGCAGTTTAGCCAGGGTGAACACTGAAGCTTTCTTT; V: TRBV28; J: TRBJ1-1; D: -; size: -
CDR3: CASSSRTGPEKLFF; DNA: TGTGCCAGCAGCTCTCGGACAGGCCCTGAAAAACTGTTTTTT; V: TRBV7-6; J: TRBJ1-4; D: TRBD1; size: few
CDR3: CASSLGTAVTEAFF; DNA: TGTGCCAGCAGTTTAGGGACGGCCGTGACTGAAGCTTTCTTT; V: TRBV27; J: TRBJ1-1; D: -; size: -
CDR3: CASSLTSGSTGELFF; DNA: TGTGCCAGCTCTCTGACTAGCGGGAGCACCGGGGAGCTGTTTTTT; V: TRBV18; J: TRBJ2-2; D: TRBD2; size: many
CDR3: CASSLGGHSNQPQHF; DNA: TGTGCCAGCAGTTTAGGAGGTCATAGCAATCAGCCCCAGCATTTT; V: TRBV6-5; J: TRBJ1-5; D: -; size: -
CDR3: CASSSPVMGGSYNEQFF; DNA: TGTGCCAGCAGTTCCCCCGTCATGGGTGGGTCCTACAATGAGCAGTTCTTC; V: TRBV12-3/TRBV12-4; J: TRBJ2-1; D: -; size: -
CDR3: CSAAGVGGRVHNEQFF; DNA: TGCAGCGCCGCCGGTGTTGGCGGGAGGGTCCACAATGAGCAGTTCTTC; V: TRBV29-1; J: TRBJ2-1; D: TRBD2; size: few
CDR3: CASSQDPGLAGGADTQYF; DNA: TGTGCCAGCAGCCAAGATCCCGGACTAGCGGGAGGCGCAGATACGCAGTATTTT; V: TRBV3-2; J: TRBJ2-3; D: -; size: -
CDR3: CASRPGWSPETQYF; DNA: TGTGCCAGTAGACCGGGGTGGTCCCCAGAGACCCAGTACTTC; V: TRBV19; J: TRBJ2-5; D: -; size: many
CDR3: CSAPLGFTDTQYF; DNA: TGCAGTGCACCTCTAGGTTTCACAGATACGCAGTATTTT; V: TRBV20-1; J: TRBJ2-3; D: -; size: once
CDR3: CSGGDSATSTDTQYF; DNA: TGCAGTGGGGGGGATAGCGCGACTAGCACAGATACGCAGTATTTT; V: TRBV20-1; J: TRBJ2-3; D: -; size: -
CDR3: CAILGTNNRNQPQHF; DNA: TGTGCCATCCTTGGGACAAACAACCGCAATCAGCCCCAGCATTTT; V: TRBV28; J: TRBJ1-5; D: -; size: -
CDR3: CSAPGQSTDTQYF; DNA: TGCAGCGCACCGGGACAGAGCACAGATACGCAGTATTTT; V: TRBV29-1; J: TRBJ2-3; D: TRBD1; size: many
CDR3: CASSSLATGELFF; DNA: TGTGCCAGCAGCTCGCTAGCCACCGGGGAGCTGTTTTTT; V: TRBV3-1; J: TRBJ2-2; D: -; size: -
CDR3: CASSQKAANIQYF; DNA: TGTGCCAGCAGCCAGAAGGCTGCTAACATTCAGTACTTC; V: TRBV4-2; J: TRBJ2-4; D: -; size: many
CDR3: CASSLEHARTNEKLFF; DNA: TGTGCCAGCTCACTTGAGCACGCCCGAACTAATGAAAAACTGTTTTTT; V: TRBV18; J: TRBJ1-4; D: -; size: -
CDR3: CAISESQGPGANVLTF; DNA: TGTGCCATCAGTGAGTCACAGGGACCCGGGGCCAACGTCCTGACTTTC; V: TRBV10-3; J: TRBJ2-6; D: -; size: -
CDR3: CASQGEKLFF; DNA: TGTGCCAGCCAAGGTGAAAAACTGTTTTTT; V: TRBV27; J: TRBJ1-4; D: -; size: many
CDR3: CASGQNTEAFF; DNA: TGTGCCAGCGGACAGAACACTGAAGCTTTCTTT; V: TRBV7-9; J: TRBJ1-1; D: -; size: few
CDR3: CATSRFFGVDDEKLFF; DNA: TGTGCCACCAGCAGATTTTTCGGGGTGGACGATGAAAAACTGTTTTTT; V: TRBV15; J: TRBJ1-4; D: -; size: -
CDR3: CASSQERGGRELFF; DNA: TGCGCCAGCAGCCAAGAGAGGGGGGGCCGGGAGCTGTTTTTT; V: TRBV4-1; J: TRBJ2-2; D: -; size: many
CDR3: CASSFPGPYTDTQYF; DNA: TGTGCCAGCAGCTTCCCGGGGCCTTACACAGATACGCAGTATTTT; V: TRBV11-2; J: TRBJ2-3; D: -; size: few
CDR3: CASSLARGGVSYNEQFF; DNA: TGTGCCAGCAGCTTAGCTCGCGGGGGCGTCTCCTACAATGAGCAGTTCTTC; V: TRBV7-7; J: TRBJ2-1; D: -; size: -
CDR3: CASSQGVDTEAFF; DNA: TGTGCCAGCTCACAAGGGGTGGACACTGAAGCTTTCTTT; V: TRBV18; J: TRBJ1-1; D: -; size: few
CDR3: CASSFAGTGTQYF; DNA: TGTGCCAGCAGCTTTGCGGGTACAGGGACCCAGTACTTC; V: TRBV5-6; J: TRBJ2-5; D: -; size: many
CDR3: CASSLTSGGSRSTDTQYF; DNA: TGTGCCAGCAGCTTAACTAGCGGGGGTAGTAGGAGCACAGATACGCAGTATTTT; V: TRBV7-3; J: TRBJ2-3; D: TRBD2; size: many
CDR3: CASSWDINQPQHF; DNA: TGTGCCAGCTCATGGGACATTAATCAGCCCCAGCATTTT; V: TRBV18; J: TRBJ1-5; D: -; size: many
CDR3: CATSDSRGTGNTIYF; DNA: TGTGCCACCAGTGATTCCAGGGGAACTGGAAACACCATATATTTT; V: TRBV24-1; J: TRBJ1-3; D: -; size: few
CDR3: CASSAGTGRSPLHF; DNA: TGTGCCAGCAGCGCAGGGACAGGACGTTCACCCCTCCACTTT; V: TRBV7-9; J: TRBJ1-6; D: TRBD1; size: -
CDR3: CSVSGTSGTYEQYF; DNA: TGCAGCGTGTCCGGGACTAGCGGTACCTACGAGCAGTACTTC; V: TRBV29-1; J: TRBJ2-7; D: TRBD2; size: many
CDR3: CASSWGLAGDGETQYF; DNA: TGCGCCAGCAGCTGGGGACTAGCGGGAGACGGAGAGACCCAGTACTTC; V: TRBV5-1; J: TRBJ2-5; D: TRBD2; size: few